This TCR beta chain was captured in a study of T-cell reconstitution after alpha-beta-depleted transplantation in children (TCRdb year 2016). At the level of the whole study: Using TCR repertoire profiling, the study quantitatively followed how T-cell immune reconstitution unfolded in children after TCRalphabeta/CD19-depleted allogeneic hematopoietic cell transplantation. What the authors observed across the whole study: Hyperexpanded clone frequencies declined over subsequent months; after one year, T-cell counts and TCRbeta diversity were mostly attributed to newly produced T cells. About two months after transplant, the apparently early recovery of alphabetaT-cell counts reportedly depended on just several hundred clones that had expanded rapidly and came from non-depleted graft cells. In some patients, the high TCRbeta diversity seen at day 60 was put down to recipient T cells and intrathymic progenitors that had survived conditioning.

This specimen's treatment or condition label, per the study, means: allogeneic hematopoietic cell transplantation with graft depleted of TCRalphabeta T cells and CD19 B cells. TCRalphabeta/CD19-depleted allogeneic hematopoietic cell grafts were given to the transplant recipients, all of whom were children. The library was built by means of PCR. TCRdb names Illumina HiSeq 2500 as the instrument used. TCR libraries were prepared with molecular barcoding, using unique molecular identifiers to normalize TCRbeta repertoire quantification. Using fastp trimming at Q25 and MiXCR clonotype assembly, TCRdb reanalyzed the public sequencing data and kept in-frame beta chains. Rows are unified per CDR3 protein, each entry keeping the most common DNA and genes. Present in this sample are about 240,000 distinct CDR3 sequences, about 25% of which were seen just once. The ten largest clonotypes hold less than 3.5% of the sample.

The V and J ends are trimmed by 8 bases and 7 bases, leaving 10 bases between them. The germline V gene provides CDR1 MDHEN and CDR2 SYDVKM. The CDR3 measures 11 amino acids from cysteine to phenylalanine. The only DNA kept is the CDR3, 33 bases in frame from the first base. This clonotype was counted between two and nine times. What this receptor recognizes is not known. No base-level quality is on record; no much larger clone is a single base apart. The input for sequencing was PBMCs, taken before TCRalphabeta/CD19-depleted stem cell transplant. This clonotype was obtained from a girl aged 2 to 10 with Fanconi anemia, due to receive a stem cell transplant. The chain joins TRBV28 to TRBJ2-3; the D gene is not confidently resolved. CDR3 loop: CASLSVYTQYF. The DNA sequence follows: TGTGCCAGCCTATCCGTATATACGCAGTATTTT.